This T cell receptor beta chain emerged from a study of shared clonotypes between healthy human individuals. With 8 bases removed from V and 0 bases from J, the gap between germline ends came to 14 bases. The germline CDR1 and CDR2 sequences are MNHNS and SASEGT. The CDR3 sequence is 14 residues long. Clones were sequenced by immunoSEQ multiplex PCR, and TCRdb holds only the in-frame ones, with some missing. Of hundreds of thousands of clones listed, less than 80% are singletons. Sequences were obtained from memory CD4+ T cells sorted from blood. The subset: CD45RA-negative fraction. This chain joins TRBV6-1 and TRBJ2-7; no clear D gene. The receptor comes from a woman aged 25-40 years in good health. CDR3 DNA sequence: TGTGCCAGCGGAACCGCAGGTAACTCCTACGAGCAGTACTTC. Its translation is CASGTAGNSYEQYF.